These 26 T cell receptor beta chains were all obtained from the same sample, sequenced in a study of Graves' ophthalmopathy and Graves' hyperthyroidism. Amplified material comprised TCR beta CDR3 regions derived from RNA transcripts. First-round RT-PCR with HTBI primers preceded a second-round multiplex PCR. MiXCR, run by TCRdb on the multiplex PCR reads, gives a single entry per CDR3 protein. This sample yields a few hundred thousand distinct CDR3 sequences, of which about a sixth are seen a single time; 2.4% belongs to the top ten. Sequencing was performed on peripheral blood. Source of these receptors: an adult woman with stable Graves' hyperthyroidism.

The table lists this clonotype with many counts. This chain joins TRBV6-2 or TRBV6-3 and TRBJ2-7; the match to TRBD2 covers 10 bases. The CDR3 is 15 residues long. Per germline, CDR1 MNHEY and CDR2 SVGEGT. With V trimmed by 6 bases and J by 1 base, 6 bases remained unmatched. The CDR3 DNA follows: TGTGCCAGCAGACTTAGCGGGAGGAGATCCTACGAGCAGTACTTC. Its translation: CASRLSGRRSYEQYF.

This clonotype was seen ten or more times. This chain uses TRBV6-1 with TRBJ1-5, with D perhaps matching TRBD1 (5 bases). This CDR3 contains 15 residues. Trimming took off 3 bases at V and 1 base at J, with 10 bases between the two ends. Germline lookup yields CDR1 MNHNS and CDR2 SASEGT. CDR3 in DNA: TGTGCCAGCAGTGATCGACAGTTAAGCAATCAGCCCCAGCATTTT. As protein: CASSDRQLSNQPQHF.

This clonotype was detected ten times or more. This chain uses TRBV6-2 or TRBV6-3 with TRBJ2-7; D is tentatively TRBD1 or TRBD2 (6 bases each). Trimming stripped 4 bases from V and 3 bases from J, with 22 bases between. From germline, CDR1 is MNHEY and CDR2 SVGEGT. There are 17 residues in the CDR3. The CDR3 DNA follows: TGTGCCAGCAGTTTTCAGGTCGGGGGCCGAGCCTTCTACGAGCAGTACTTC. It specifies CASSFQVGGRAFYEQYF.

In its sample, this clonotype was seen a few times. The chain employs TRBV6-5 and TRBJ2-7, with D unclear. Per germline, CDR1 MNHEY and CDR2 SVGAGI. This CDR3 comprises 15 residues. V was pared by 0 bases and J by 0 bases, with 9 bases between. The DNA of the CDR3 is TGTGCCAGCAGTTACTCGCCAGGTCGCTCCTACGAGCAGTACTTC. Amino acids: CASSYSPGRSYEQYF.

This clonotype was counted ten times or more. The chain is built from TRBV2 and TRBJ2-2; D is undetermined. The V gene lost 3 bases and the J gene lost 6 bases, with 14 bases spanning the gap. Germline CDR1 is SNHLY and CDR2 is FYNNEI. The CDR3 runs to 15 residues. CDR3 sequence: CASSEPARKAGELFF. The CDR3 DNA is TGTGCCAGCAGTGAGCCCGCGAGGAAGGCCGGGGAGCTGTTTTTT.

Ten or more counts support this clonotype. The genes are TRBV2 and TRBJ1-1, with D perhaps TRBD1 (5 bases). Germline assignment: CDR1 SNHLY and CDR2 FYNNEI. This CDR3 is 11 amino acids long. V was pared by 7 bases and J by 11 bases, with 14 bases between. The CDR3 DNA sequence: TGTGCCAGCACCCAGAGGGGTTCGGCTTTCTTT. Translation gives CASTQRGSAFF.

At least ten counts were recorded for this clonotype. The chain is built from TRBV27 and TRBJ2-4; 7 positions match TRBD2. Germline V gene data show CDR1 as MNHEY and CDR2 as SMNVEV (reference sequence). V was clipped by 3 bases and J by 6 bases; unmatched bases: 5. The CDR3 is 14 amino acids. The CDR3 loop is CASSLGGTGNIQYF. The CDR3, as DNA: TGTGCCAGCAGTTTGGGGGGGACTGGAAACATTCAGTACTTC.

The sample holds many counts of this clonotype. The chain carries TRBV29-1 and TRBJ1-1; TRBD1 is a possible D gene (5 bases). V lost 3 bases, J lost 0 bases, and 8 bases lay in between. The germline V gene encodes CDR1 SQVTM and CDR2 ANQGSEA. This CDR3 is built from 13 residues. CDR3 amino acids: CSVEKGMNTEAFF. The CDR3 nucleotides are TGCAGCGTTGAGAAGGGGATGAACACTGAAGCTTTCTTT.

CDR3 sequence: CASSHGLAANTGELFF. In DNA form, the CDR3 reads TGTGCCAGCAGCCACGGACTAGCGGCGAACACCGGGGAGCTGTTTTTT. The gene calls are TRBV3-1 and TRBJ2-2; 10 bases agree with TRBD2. The CDR3 totals 16 residues. Germline CDR1 is LGHDT and CDR2 is YNNKEL (reference sequence). Losses at the gene ends were 3 bases for V and 0 bases for J; bases not matched to a gene: 1.

The V and J genes are TRBV6-2 or TRBV6-3 and TRBJ2-7; TRBD2 matches 7 bases. Germline values: CDR1 MNHEY, CDR2 SVGEGT. The CDR3 consists of 15 residues. V dropped 3 bases and J dropped 2; count of bases not matched to a gene: 7. The CDR3 is CASSYEEAGPYEQYF. The CDR3 nucleotides are TGTGCCAGCAGTTATGAGGAAGCGGGGCCCTACGAGCAGTACTTC.

This clonotype appeared many times. V gene TRBV28 combines with J gene TRBJ2-7, with D perhaps matching TRBD1 (7 bases). Germline-derived CDR1 and CDR2 are MDHEN and SYDVKM. With 5 bases removed from V and 3 bases from J, the gap between germline ends came to 20 bases. The CDR3 totals 16 residues. CDR3 region: CASSPWRDRTFYEQYF. CDR3 DNA sequence: TGTGCCAGCAGTCCATGGAGGGACAGAACCTTCTACGAGCAGTACTTC.

The chain recombines TRBV6-1 with TRBJ2-7; perhaps TRBD2 as D (6 bases). Trimming took off 4 bases at V and 4 bases at J, with 11 bases between the two ends. Germline V CDR1 and CDR2: MNHNS, SASEGT. This CDR3 region has 13 residues. The CDR3 nucleotides are TGTGCCAGCAGTGCCCACGCGGGGTACGAGCAGTACTTC. The encoded protein is CASSAHAGYEQYF.

This clonotype was recorded many times. The chain is built from TRBV6-1 and TRBJ2-5; 9 nucleotides agree with TRBD1. The J segment lost 1 base and the V segment lost 6 bases, leaving 6 bases of the junction unmatched. In germline, CDR1 is MNHNS, CDR2 SASEGT. The CDR3 covers 15 residues. CDR3 residues: CASRPRDRVQETQYF. CDR3 bases: TGTGCCAGCAGACCTCGGGACAGGGTCCAAGAGACCCAGTACTTC.

This clonotype was counted ten times or more. The rearrangement joins TRBV7-9 to TRBJ2-7; 7 bases agree with TRBD1. V was pared by 2 bases and J by 3 bases, with 4 bases of the junction left unmatched. CDR1 and CDR2 from the germline V gene are SEHNR and FQNEAQ (reference sequence). The CDR3 length is 14 residues. CDR3 DNA: TGTGCCAGCAGCTTATGGGACAGAGACTACGAGCAGTACTTC. Its protein product is CASSLWDRDYEQYF.

The V gene is TRBV20-1, the J gene TRBJ2-4; D is tentatively TRBD1 or TRBD2 (7 bases each). In germline, CDR1 is DFQATT, CDR2 SNEGSKA (reference sequence). Trimming cost V 6 bases and J 8 bases, with 17 bases left between them. CDR3 length: 13 residues. The CDR3 is CSAGDRAGDIQYF. CDR3 DNA sequence: TGCAGTGCGGGTGACAGGGCGGGGGACATTCAGTACTTC.

This clonotype was seen at least ten times. V gene TRBV29-1 combines with J gene TRBJ2-7, with TRBD1 matching over 9 bases. This CDR3 is built from 14 residues. The germline CDR1 and CDR2 sequences are SQVTM and ANQGSEA. V was pared by 6 bases and J by 6 bases, with 12 bases of the junction left unmatched. The CDR3 here is CSVRPITGGGEQYF. The DNA for the CDR3 is TGCAGCGTGAGGCCCATCACAGGGGGCGGCGAGCAGTACTTC.

This clonotype was seen at least ten times. V usage is TRBV4-1 and J usage is TRBJ2-5; D call uncertain. V lost 0 bases and J 0 bases, leaving 5 bases between the germline ends. Germline CDR1 MGHRA, CDR2 YSYEKL. The CDR3 spans 14 residues. CDR3: CASSQDPHQETQYF. CDR3 bases: TGCGCCAGCAGCCAAGATCCTCACCAAGAGACCCAGTACTTC.

This clonotype was seen repeatedly, ten times or more. This may be a read error: a much more frequent sequence differs by one nucleotide. The rearrangement joins TRBV6-5 to TRBJ2-7, with 8 bases aligning to TRBD1. V trimming: 6 bases; J trimming: 0 bases; junction bases outside the gene matches: 1. Germline V gene data show CDR1 as MNHEY and CDR2 as SVGAGI. This CDR3 is 13 amino acids long. The CDR3 loop reads CASRGQDSYEQYF. DNA for the CDR3: TGTGCCAGCAGGGGACAGGACTCCTACGAGCAGTACTTC.

The V call is TRBV15, the J call TRBJ1-2, with a possible D match to TRBD1 (5 bases). V was pared by 3 bases and J by 2 bases, with 10 bases between. This CDR3 has 14 amino acids. Germline V lookup: CDR1 LNHNV, CDR2 YYDKDF (reference sequence). Here the CDR3 reads CATSRGDGNYGYTF. The CDR3 DNA reads TGTGCCACCAGCAGGGGGGACGGCAACTATGGCTACACCTTC.

This clonotype has ten or more counts. The chain is built from TRBV6-1 and TRBJ1-2, with D possibly TRBD1 on 6 matching bases. Germline-derived CDR1 and CDR2 are MNHNS and SASEGT. The CDR3 consists of 15 residues. Trimming pared 7 bases from V and 2 bases from J, leaving 17 bases between. CDR3 sequence: CASTPVGGENYGYTF. CDR3 nucleotide sequence: TGTGCCAGCACTCCTGTTGGGGGCGAAAACTATGGCTACACCTTC.

This clonotype was observed many times. The chain couples TRBV19 to TRBJ1-2, with unresolved D. The length of the CDR3 is 12 residues. V lost 9 bases and J 3 bases, leaving 11 bases between the germline ends. Germline lookup yields CDR1 LNHDA and CDR2 SQIVND (reference sequence). In nucleotides, the CDR3 is TGTGCCAGCAAGTCCGGGGACTATGGCTACACCTTC. It codes for CASKSGDYGYTF.

There are many counts of this clonotype. The chain combines TRBV6-1 with TRBJ2-5, with 8 bases that match TRBD1. V was clipped by 2 bases and J by 3 bases; unmatched bases: 5. The length of the CDR3 is 15 residues. The germline V gene encodes CDR1 MNHNS and CDR2 SASEGT. This chain's CDR3 is CASSETNRGEETQYF. The CDR3 DNA reads as TGTGCCAGCAGTGAAACTAACAGGGGGGAAGAGACCCAGTACTTC.

This clonotype was seen many times. V is TRBV24-1 and J is TRBJ2-5, with D unresolved. Germline loops: CDR1 KGHDR, CDR2 SFDVKD. The CDR3 covers 15 residues. V was pared by 4 bases and J by 5 bases, with 16 bases between. CDR3 amino acids: CATSDLRSSEETQYF. The CDR3 DNA reads TGTGCCACCAGTGACCTCCGGTCCAGCGAGGAGACCCAGTACTTC.

This clonotype was found a few times. The chain couples TRBV5-1 to TRBJ1-1, with 7 nucleotides matching TRBD1. The CDR3 runs 13 residues. Trimming removed 6 bases from V and 5 bases from J; junction bases left unmatched: 7. Germline loops: CDR1 SGHRS, CDR2 YFSETQ. The CDR3 spells CASKGADYTEAFF. In nucleotides, the CDR3 is TGCGCCAGCAAGGGGGCTGACTATACTGAAGCTTTCTTT. The complete variable domain, with remaining parts taken from reference TRBV5-1 and TRBJ1-1, reads KAGVTQTPRYLIKTRGQQVTLSCSPISGHRSVSWYQQTPGQGLQFLFEYFSETQRNKGNFPGRFSGRQFSNSRSEMNVSTLELGDSALYLCASKGADYTEAFFGQGTRLTVV.

This clonotype was recorded many times. Since a much larger clone is just one base distant, this may be a read error. The chain has TRBV12-3 or TRBV12-4 and TRBJ2-6; D not certain. Trimming removed 6 bases at V and 0 bases at J, with 3 bases between. The CDR3 has 13 amino acids. The DNA of the CDR3 is TGTGCCAGCAGATTCTCTGGGGCCAACGTCCTGACTTTC. Encoded protein: CASRFSGANVLTF.

The V gene is TRBV12-3 or TRBV12-4, the J gene TRBJ1-2, with D tentatively TRBD1 (5 bases). The CDR3 spans 14 residues. The V end lost 3 bases, the J end lost 6 bases, and 14 bases lay between the germline ends. DNA of the CDR3: TGTGCCAGCAGTTTGTGGGGGATTAAGGATGGCTACACCTTC. Amino acids: CASSLWGIKDGYTF.